A single sample is the source of the 27 T cell receptor beta chains below, sequenced in a study of cytomegalovirus exposure and HLA in healthy donors. The PCR used 60 Vbeta and 13 Jbeta primers. Here immunoSEQ multiplex PCR was the method, and the copy in TCRdb shows in-frame clones only, minus some. Counted here are over 250,000 clones, 86% occurring once; the ten biggest clones make up roughly 4%. The sample was PBMCs. Receptors originate from a man aged 40-49 years in good health and CMV-seropositive.

The chain combines TRBV30 with TRBJ2-2, with D possibly TRBD2 on 5 matching bases. Trimming shortened V by 2 bases and J by 6 bases, and 7 bases separated the two germline ends. The CDR3 length is 12 residues. Germline assignment: CDR1 GTSNPN and CDR2 SVGIG (reference sequence). The CDR3 reads CAWSIGAGELFF. CDR3 nucleotides: TGTGCCTGGAGTATCGGGGCCGGGGAGCTGTTTTTT.

This chain connects TRBV27 to TRBJ2-5; 7 bases are shared with TRBD2. The CDR3 has 15 amino acids. V was pared by 0 bases and J by 6 bases, with 7 bases of the junction left unmatched. CDR1 is MNHEY and CDR2 is SMNVEV in the germline V gene (reference sequence). The CDR3 spells CASSLSAGVAKTQYF. The CDR3 nucleotides are TGTGCCAGCAGTTTATCTGCGGGAGTAGCAAAGACCCAGTACTTC.

V is TRBV5-1 and J is TRBJ2-1; perhaps TRBD1 as D (6 bases). Trimming shortened V by 3 bases and J by 15 bases, and 19 bases separated the two germline ends. The CDR3 is 13 residues long. Germline assignment: CDR1 SGHRS and CDR2 YFSETQ. For the CDR3, the DNA is TGCGCCAGCAGCTGGGCCTCCACAGGGAAGCGGTTCTTC. Residues: CASSWASTGKRFF.

CDR3 residues: CASRPQGLKVEDTEAFF. In nucleotides, the CDR3 is TGTGCCAGCAGGCCACAGGGGCTAAAAGTAGAGGACACTGAAGCTTTCTTT. This chain joins TRBV27 and TRBJ1-1; 7 bases are a match to TRBD1. CDR1 and CDR2 (germline): MNHEY, SMNVEV (reference sequence). The V gene end was trimmed by 6 bases and the J gene end by 3 bases; junction bases not matched to a gene: 16. CDR3 size: 17 residues.

A single count supports this clone. The V and J genes are TRBV7-9 and TRBJ2-1, with 13 bases that match TRBD2. This CDR3 has 16 amino acids. CDR1 is SEHNR, CDR2 FQNEAQ, per germline (reference sequence). Unmatched junction bases numbered 4, after V lost 5 bases and J lost 3 bases. The CDR3, as DNA: TGTGCCAGCAGCGCGCGGACTAGCGGGAGCTACAATGAGCAGTTCTTC. Translating gives CASSARTSGSYNEQFF.

The chain is built from TRBV28 and TRBJ2-7; no definite D call. Germline assignment: CDR1 MDHEN and CDR2 SYDVKM. Trimming removed 5 bases from V and 4 bases from J, with 9 bases in between. The CDR3 length is 12 residues. DNA of the CDR3: TGTGCCAGCAGTCCCACATTATACGAGCAGTACTTC. Amino acid sequence: CASSPTLYEQYF.

This chain links TRBV9 with TRBJ2-3; 14 bases agree with TRBD2. CDR1 is SGDLS, CDR2 YYNGEE, per germline. This CDR3 has 18 residues. V lost 3 bases and J lost 5; bases outside the gene matches: 11. CDR3 DNA sequence: TGTGCCAGCAGCGCCTCCAGACTAGCGGGAGGGCCTCTAGATACGCAGTATTTT. The encoded protein is CASSASRLAGGPLDTQYF. Complete variable domain (other parts from reference TRBV9 and TRBJ2-3): DSGVTQTPKHLITATGQRVTLRCSPRSGDLSVYWYQQSLDQGLQFLIQYYNGEERAKGNILERFSAQQFPDLHSELNLSSLELGDSALYFCASSASRLAGGPLDTQYFGPGTRLTVL.

The chain carries TRBV7-6 and TRBJ1-1; 8 bases are a match to TRBD1. The CDR3 consists of 13 residues. Looked up from germline, CDR1 is SGHVS and CDR2 is FNYEAQ. V lost 8 bases and J lost 7; bases outside the gene matches: 9. The CDR3 loop is CASRGAGGIEAFF. As DNA, the CDR3 is TGTGCCAGCCGGGGGGCAGGGGGCATTGAAGCTTTCTTT.

The V call is TRBV6-5, the J call TRBJ2-7, with TRBD2 identical over 7 bases. Germline assignment: CDR1 MNHEY and CDR2 SVGAGI. The CDR3 is 14 residues long. After removal of 2 bases from V and 6 bases from J, the junction contained 7 bases not matched to a gene. The CDR3 region has the DNA TGTGCCAGCAGTTACCCGGGAGGTGGGTCCGAGCAGTACTTC. Amino acid sequence: CASSYPGGGSEQYF.

On this clone: The sample contains more than one DNA sequence encoding this CDR3. V usage is TRBV7-3 and J usage is TRBJ2-1; weak D call: TRBD1 (6 bases). Germline CDR1 SGHTA, CDR2 FQGTGA. CDR3 size: 14 residues. Trimming left V 3 bases short and J 0 bases short, with 6 bases between. CDR3 region: CASSLDSSYNEQFF. In DNA form, the CDR3 reads TGTGCCAGCAGCTTGGACAGCTCCTACAATGAGCAGTTCTTC.

This chain uses TRBV28 with TRBJ1-2, with D perhaps TRBD1 (6 bases). V was clipped by 9 bases and J by 8 bases, with 28 bases between them. The germline V gene encodes CDR1 MDHEN and CDR2 SYDVKM. CDR3 size: 16 residues. The DNA of the CDR3 is TGTGCCAGTTTATCGAACAGGGAAATTATCTCAGGAGGCTACACCTTC. This gives the protein CASLSNREIISGGYTF.

This chain uses TRBV7-9 with TRBJ2-7, with 9 bases fitting TRBD1. The junction had 5 bases not matched to a gene; V was cut back by 1 base and J by 7 bases. The CDR3 length is 14 residues. Germline loops: CDR1 SEHNR, CDR2 FQNEAQ (reference sequence). The CDR3 sequence: CASSLGGTGYEQYF. The CDR3 DNA sequence: TGTGCCAGCAGCTTAGGCGGGACAGGGTATGAGCAGTACTTC.

The genes are TRBV20-1 and TRBJ2-1; no firm D call. This CDR3 has 10 residues. CDR1 DFQATT and CDR2 SNEGSKA come from the germline V gene (reference sequence). The ends were cut back, 5 bases at V and 13 bases at J, with 12 bases in the middle. The CDR3 region has the DNA TGCAGTGCTCTCCACATAATACAGTTCTTC. As protein: CSALHIIQFF.

The genes are TRBV10-1 and TRBJ2-7, with a weak D call TRBD1 (5 bases). This CDR3 region has 14 residues. Deletions cut 4 bases from V and 3 bases from J, with 13 bases between. Per germline, CDR1 WNHNN and CDR2 SYGVQD (reference sequence). CDR3 loop: CASSVSGRDYEQYF. In DNA, the CDR3 is TGCGCCAGCAGTGTATCCGGCAGGGACTACGAGCAGTACTTC.

The chain links TRBV5-1 to TRBJ2-5; possible D gene TRBD1, 5 bases. The J call may be wrong; the DNA end is better matched by TRBJ2-7. CDR3 length: 13 residues. The germline V gene encodes CDR1 SGHRS and CDR2 YFSETQ. In DNA form, the CDR3 reads TGCGCCAGCAGCCCGGATCAGGGAACCGAGCAGTACTTC. Residues: CASSPDQGTEQYF.

The V gene is TRBV10-3, the J gene TRBJ2-7, with TRBD1 as a possible D gene (5 bases). V was cut by 6 bases and J by 6 bases, with 15 bases left in between. The CDR3 runs 13 residues. Germline V gene data show CDR1 as ENHRY and CDR2 as SYGVKD. CDR3 sequence reads: CAIRGRAESEQYF. The CDR3 region has the DNA TGTGCCATCAGGGGCAGGGCAGAGTCCGAGCAGTACTTC.

This clone appeared a single time. J is TRBJ1-5 and V is TRBV18, with D unclear. The ends were cut back, 4 bases at V and 4 bases at J, with 8 bases in the middle. Germline CDR1 KGHSH, CDR2 LQKENI. The length of the CDR3 is 13 residues. The CDR3: CASSQGVNQPQHF. CDR3 nucleotide sequence: TGTGCCAGCTCACAGGGAGTTAATCAGCCCCAGCATTTT.

V and J are TRBV7-6 and TRBJ2-7; TRBD1 matches 8 bases. V trimming: 0 bases; J trimming: 3 bases; junction bases outside the gene matches: 4. The CDR3 is 15 amino acids. CDR1 is SGHVS and CDR2 is FNYEAQ in the germline V gene. The CDR3 DNA sequence: TGTGCCAGCAGCTTAGCGGGACAGGTTAACTACGAGCAGTACTTC. Protein: CASSLAGQVNYEQYF.

The rearrangement links TRBV18 to TRBJ1-5; the match to TRBD1 covers 7 bases. The CDR3 is 17 residues long. V lost 2 bases and J lost 0; bases outside the gene matches: 7. The germline V gene encodes CDR1 KGHSH and CDR2 LQKENI. The CDR3 bases are TGTGCCAGCTCACCAGTGGCAGGGGGGTATAGCAATCAGCCCCAGCATTTT. This sequence encodes CASSPVAGGYSNQPQHF.

The gene calls are TRBV4-1 and TRBJ2-1; TRBD2 agrees at 7 bases. Trimming removed 3 bases from V and 2 bases from J; junction bases left unmatched: 10. Germline V lookup: CDR1 MGHRA, CDR2 YSYEKL. The CDR3 spans 17 residues. This CDR3 reads CASSHHRTRGTYNEQFF. The DNA for the CDR3 is TGCGCCAGCAGCCACCATAGGACTAGAGGGACCTACAATGAGCAGTTCTTC.

The V and J genes are TRBV7-9 and TRBJ2-1, with D possibly being TRBD2 (7 bases). Germline CDR1 is SEHNR and CDR2 is FQNEAQ (reference sequence). The V end was cut by 5 bases, the J end by 3 bases, with 14 bases between. The CDR3 totals 15 residues. CDR3 bases: TGTGCCAGCAGCCTTGGCGGGGGCTTCTACAATGAGCAGTTCTTC. This encodes CASSLGGGFYNEQFF.

V usage is TRBV19 and J usage is TRBJ1-4; D is unresolved. From germline, CDR1 is LNHDA and CDR2 SQIVND (reference sequence). Trimming left V 3 bases short and J 5 bases short, with 10 bases between. The CDR3 is made up of 14 amino acids. The CDR3 is CASSISLMNEKLFF. In DNA form, the CDR3 reads TGTGCCAGTAGTATTAGTCTTATGAATGAAAAACTGTTTTTT.

The rearrangement joins TRBV19 to TRBJ2-5, with TRBD1 matching over 9 bases. J lost 6 bases, V lost 6 bases, and 5 bases had no gene match. The CDR3 runs to 13 residues. Germline V gene lookup returns CDR1 LNHDA and CDR2 SQIVND (reference sequence). DNA for the CDR3: TGTGCCAGTAGCACACAGGGGGCAAAGACCCAGTACTTC. Translating gives CASSTQGAKTQYF.

This clone was counted once. The chain employs TRBV7-2 and TRBJ2-7, with 13 bases identical to TRBD2. J was trimmed by 5 bases and V by 5 bases; bases with no gene match: 12. The CDR3 sequence is 17 residues long. The V gene's germline CDR1 is SGHTA and CDR2 FQGNSA. The CDR3 DNA sequence: TGTGCCAGCAGCAGGGCCCCGGGACTAGCGGGACTCAACGAGCAGTACTTC. Encoded protein: CASSRAPGLAGLNEQYF.

This chain connects TRBV4-1 to TRBJ1-5; 8 nucleotides agree with TRBD1. In germline, CDR1 is MGHRA, CDR2 YSYEKL. The CDR3 covers 15 residues. Trimming took 4 bases from V and 3 from J; bases not matched to a gene: 5. For the CDR3, the DNA is TGCGCCAGCAGCCCCCTGGGACAGGTCAATCAGCCCCAGCATTTT. Protein product: CASSPLGQVNQPQHF.

Only one count was recorded for this clone. This chain joins TRBV19 and TRBJ2-7, with 7 bases fitting TRBD1. Per germline, CDR1 LNHDA and CDR2 SQIVND (reference sequence). J was trimmed by 5 bases and V by 3 bases; bases with no gene match: 10. The CDR3 runs 15 residues. This chain's CDR3 is CASSIRGRGTDEQYF. Written as DNA, the CDR3 is TGTGCCAGTAGTATCAGGGGCAGGGGGACGGACGAGCAGTACTTC.

CDR3 sequence (DNA): TGTGCCAGCAGAAGAGTATTGAACACTGAAGCTTTCTTT. It specifies CASRRVLNTEAFF. The chain recombines TRBV2 with TRBJ1-1; the D is unclear. The CDR3 spans 13 residues. The germline V gene encodes CDR1 SNHLY and CDR2 FYNNEI. Trimming left V 6 bases short and J 0 bases short, with 8 bases between.